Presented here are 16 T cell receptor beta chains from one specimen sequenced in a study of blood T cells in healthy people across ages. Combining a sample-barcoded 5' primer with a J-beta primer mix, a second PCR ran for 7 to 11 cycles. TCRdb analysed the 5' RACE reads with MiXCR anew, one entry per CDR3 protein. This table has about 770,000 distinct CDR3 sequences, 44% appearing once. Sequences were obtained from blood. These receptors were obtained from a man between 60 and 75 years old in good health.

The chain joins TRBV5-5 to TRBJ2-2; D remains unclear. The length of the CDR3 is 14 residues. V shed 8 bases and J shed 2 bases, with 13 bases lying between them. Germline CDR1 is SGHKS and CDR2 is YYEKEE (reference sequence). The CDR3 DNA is TGTGCCAGTCGACTTCTTTCCAACACCGGGGAGCTGTTTTTT. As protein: CASRLLSNTGELFF.

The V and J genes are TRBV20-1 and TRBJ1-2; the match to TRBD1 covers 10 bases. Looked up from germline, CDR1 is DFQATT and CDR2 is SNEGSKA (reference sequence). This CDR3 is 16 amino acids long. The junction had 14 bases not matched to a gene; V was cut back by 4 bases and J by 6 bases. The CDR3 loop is CSAIPTRTGGHNGYTF. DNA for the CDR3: TGCAGTGCTATCCCGACCCGGACAGGGGGACACAATGGCTACACCTTC.

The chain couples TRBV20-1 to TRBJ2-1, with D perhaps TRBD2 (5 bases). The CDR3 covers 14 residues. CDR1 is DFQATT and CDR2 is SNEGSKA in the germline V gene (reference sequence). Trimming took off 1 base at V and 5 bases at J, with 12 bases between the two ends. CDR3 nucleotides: TGCAGTGCTAGAGGAGAGGGAATGGACAATGAGCAGTTCTTC. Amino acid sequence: CSARGEGMDNEQFF.

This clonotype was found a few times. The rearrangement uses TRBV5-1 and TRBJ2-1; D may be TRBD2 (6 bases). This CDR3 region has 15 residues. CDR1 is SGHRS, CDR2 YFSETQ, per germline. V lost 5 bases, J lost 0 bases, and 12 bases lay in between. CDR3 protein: CASRAAGSSYNEQFF. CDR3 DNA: TGCGCCAGCAGAGCGGCGGGGAGCTCCTACAATGAGCAGTTCTTC.

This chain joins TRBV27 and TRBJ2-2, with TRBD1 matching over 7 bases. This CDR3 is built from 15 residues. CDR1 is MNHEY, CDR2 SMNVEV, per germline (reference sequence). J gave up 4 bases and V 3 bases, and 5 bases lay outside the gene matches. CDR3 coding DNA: TGTGCCAGCAGTTTGGTGACAGGGATCACCGGGGAGCTGTTTTTT. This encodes CASSLVTGITGELFF.

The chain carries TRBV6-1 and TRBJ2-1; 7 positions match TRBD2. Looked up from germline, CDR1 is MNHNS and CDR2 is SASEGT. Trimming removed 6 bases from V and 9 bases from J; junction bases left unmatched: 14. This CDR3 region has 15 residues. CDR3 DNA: TGTGCCAGCAGAATAAAGGGGCTAGCGGAGGGTGAGCAGTTCTTC. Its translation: CASRIKGLAEGEQFF.

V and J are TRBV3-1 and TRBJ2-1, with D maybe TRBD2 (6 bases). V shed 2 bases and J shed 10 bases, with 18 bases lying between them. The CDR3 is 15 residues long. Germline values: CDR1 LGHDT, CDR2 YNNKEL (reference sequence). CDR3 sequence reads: CASSQFAGGRREQFF. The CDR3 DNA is TGTGCCAGCAGCCAATTTGCCGGGGGTAGGAGGGAGCAGTTCTTC.

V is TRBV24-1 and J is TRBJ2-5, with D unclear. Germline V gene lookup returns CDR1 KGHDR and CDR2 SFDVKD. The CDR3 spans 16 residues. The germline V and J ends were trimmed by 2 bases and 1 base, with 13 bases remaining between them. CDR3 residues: CATSDSPTPRQETQYF. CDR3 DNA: TGTGCCACCAGTGATTCGCCGACTCCCCGCCAAGAGACCCAGTACTTC.

The CDR3 is CASSAWGDNNEQYF. CDR3 DNA sequence: TGTGCCAGCAGTGCCTGGGGGGATAACAATGAGCAGTACTTC. The J gene is TRBJ2-5, the V gene TRBV9, with D maybe TRBD2 (6 bases). The V and J ends lost 5 bases and 11 bases respectively, with 22 bases between them. Germline values: CDR1 SGDLS, CDR2 YYNGEE. The CDR3 runs 14 residues.

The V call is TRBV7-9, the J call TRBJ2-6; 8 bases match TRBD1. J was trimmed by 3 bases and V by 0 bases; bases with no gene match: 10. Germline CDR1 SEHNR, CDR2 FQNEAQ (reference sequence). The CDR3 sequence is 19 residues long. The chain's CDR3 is CASSLADRTGKFGANVLTF. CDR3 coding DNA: TGTGCCAGCAGCTTAGCTGATAGGACAGGGAAGTTTGGGGCCAACGTCCTGACTTTC. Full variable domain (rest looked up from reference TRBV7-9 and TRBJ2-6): DTGVSQNPRHKITKRGQNVTFRCDPISEHNRLYWYRQTLGQGPEFLTYFQNEAQLEKSRLLSDRFSAERPKGSFSTLEIQRTEQGDSAMYLCASSLADRTGKFGANVLTFGAGSRLTVL.

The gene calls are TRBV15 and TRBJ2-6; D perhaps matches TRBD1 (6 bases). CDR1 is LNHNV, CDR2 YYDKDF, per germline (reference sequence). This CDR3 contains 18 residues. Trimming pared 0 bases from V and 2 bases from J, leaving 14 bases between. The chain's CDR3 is CATSRDGVRGPGANVLTF. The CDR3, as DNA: TGTGCCACCAGCAGAGATGGGGTCAGGGGACCTGGGGCCAACGTCCTGACTTTC.

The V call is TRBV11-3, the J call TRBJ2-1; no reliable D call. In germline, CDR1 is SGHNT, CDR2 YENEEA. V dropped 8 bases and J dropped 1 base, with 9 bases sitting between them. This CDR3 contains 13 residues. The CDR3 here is CASGRYSYNEQFF. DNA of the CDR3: TGTGCCAGCGGCCGATATTCCTACAATGAGCAGTTCTTC.

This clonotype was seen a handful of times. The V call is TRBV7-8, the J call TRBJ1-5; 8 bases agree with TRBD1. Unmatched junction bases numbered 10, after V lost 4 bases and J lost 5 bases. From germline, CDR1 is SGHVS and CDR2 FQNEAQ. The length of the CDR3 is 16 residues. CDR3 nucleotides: TGTGCCAGCAGCTCTTTCTCCGGGACAGGATATCAGCCCCAGCATTTT. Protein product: CASSSFSGTGYQPQHF.

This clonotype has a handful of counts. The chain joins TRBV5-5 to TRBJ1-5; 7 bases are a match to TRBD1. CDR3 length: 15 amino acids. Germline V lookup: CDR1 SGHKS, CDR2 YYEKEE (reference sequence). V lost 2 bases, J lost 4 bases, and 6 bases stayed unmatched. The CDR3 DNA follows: TGTGCCAGCAGCTTTGGAGACAGGGATAATCAGCCCCAGCATTTT. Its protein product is CASSFGDRDNQPQHF.

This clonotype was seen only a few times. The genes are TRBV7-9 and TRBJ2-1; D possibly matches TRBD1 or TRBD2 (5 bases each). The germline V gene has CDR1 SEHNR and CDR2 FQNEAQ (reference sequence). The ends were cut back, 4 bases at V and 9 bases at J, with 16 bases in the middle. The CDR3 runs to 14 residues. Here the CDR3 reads CASSSHRGEGEQFF. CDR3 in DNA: TGTGCCAGCAGCTCACATAGGGGAGAAGGTGAGCAGTTCTTC. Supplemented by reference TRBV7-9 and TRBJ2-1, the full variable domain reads DTGVSQNPRHKITKRGQNVTFRCDPISEHNRLYWYRQTLGQGPEFLTYFQNEAQLEKSRLLSDRFSAERPKGSFSTLEIQRTEQGDSAMYLCASSSHRGEGEQFFGPGTRLTVL.

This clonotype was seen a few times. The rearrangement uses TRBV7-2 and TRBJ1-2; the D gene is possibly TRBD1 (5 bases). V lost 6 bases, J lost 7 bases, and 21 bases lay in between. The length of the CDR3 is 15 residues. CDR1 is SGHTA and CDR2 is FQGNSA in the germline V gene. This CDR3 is CASRNNPQGVGGYTF. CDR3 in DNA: TGTGCCAGCAGAAACAACCCGCAGGGAGTAGGTGGCTACACCTTC.